The 4 T cell receptor beta chains below come from one sample, sequenced in a study of monozygotic twins with inflammatory bowel disease. After re-calling the 5' RACE reads, TCRdb lists one entry per CDR3 protein, DNA absent. The sample's table shows hundreds of thousands of distinct CDR3 sequences. Material: blood. The receptors were gathered from a human donor with ulcerative colitis or Crohn's disease, or a healthy co-twin of an affected twin (not recorded which).

The J gene is TRBJ1-3, the V gene TRBV6-5. The length of the CDR3 is 12 residues. CDR1 and CDR2 (germline): MNHEY, SVGAGI. Here the CDR3 reads CASSTPGNTIYF.

The rearrangement links TRBV5-1 to TRBJ2-3; with no DNA, the TCRdb D assignment of TRBD1 cannot be verified. Per the germline V gene, CDR1 is SGHRS and CDR2 is YFSETQ. This CDR3 spans 14 amino acids. The CDR3 loop reads CASSQGLATDTQYF.

The J gene is TRBJ2-2, the V gene TRBV30; no DNA is available, so the TRBD1 call from TCRdb remains unchecked. CDR3 length: 15 amino acids. Germline V CDR1 and CDR2: GTSNPN, SVGIG (reference sequence). The CDR3 loop is CAWRLGGANTGELFF.

This chain joins TRBV24-1 and TRBJ1-1. Per germline, CDR1 KGHDR and CDR2 SFDVKD. The CDR3 runs 13 residues. CDR3 in amino acids: CASRGQLDTEAFF.